A selection of T cell receptor beta chains follows, all from one sample in a study of CD8 T cells in Susac syndrome. TCRdb processed the immunoSEQ multiplex PCR reads anew with MiXCR; each CDR3 protein has one entry. The table records 110,000 to 150,000 distinct CDR3 sequences, nearly 95% of them present only once. Sequences were obtained from CD8+ T cells from PBMCs. The receptors were sampled from a human donor in good health. Both conserved end residues are part of each CDR3. Fields, in order: D gene, clone size, V gene, J gene, CDR3 DNA, CDR3 protein. The D gene is left open where the match is weak. Not all rows give a size; the values are once, few, many and, for expanded clones, a class.

NA	NA	TRBV11-1	TRBJ2-1	TGTGCCAGCAGCTGGACAGACGAGCAGTTCTTC	CASSWTDEQFF
TRBD2	NA	TRBV7-8	TRBJ2-3	TGTGCCAGCAGCTCGACTAGCGGGAGGACAGATACGCAGTATTTT	CASSSTSGRTDTQYF
TRBD2	NA	TRBV13	TRBJ2-1	TGTGCCAGCAGCTCGCTGACTAGCGGGAGCCACAATGAGCAGTTCTTC	CASSSLTSGSHNEQFF
TRBD2	once	TRBV28	TRBJ2-7	TGTGCCAGCAGTCCCGGGACTAGCCCCTACGAGCAGTACTTC	CASSPGTSPYEQYF
NA	NA	TRBV18	TRBJ1-1	TGTGCCAGCTCACCTGAAGCCGCCGCTGAAGCTTTCTTT	CASSPEAAAEAFF
NA	NA	TRBV9	TRBJ2-2	TGTGCCAGCAGCCCGGGACTGGCCGGGGAGCTGTTTTTT	CASSPGLAGELFF
TRBD1	NA	TRBV11-2	TRBJ1-5	TGTGCCAGCAGCTTAGGATTGGGACAGGGGGGGCAGCCCCAGCATTTT	CASSLGLGQGGQPQHF
TRBD1	NA	TRBV4-3	TRBJ1-1	TGCGCCAGCAGCCAAGATAGAACAGGGGGAAGTGGAGCTTTCTTT	CASSQDRTGGSGAFF
NA	NA	TRBV7-6	TRBJ1-4	TGTGCCAGCAGCTTAGAAGGCGGAGATTCAACTAATGAAAAACTGTTTTTT	CASSLEGGDSTNEKLFF
NA	NA	TRBV9	TRBJ2-7	TGTGCCAGCAGAGAAGGAGAGGGCTCCTACGAGCAGTACTTC	CASREGEGSYEQYF
NA	NA	TRBV13	TRBJ2-7	TGTGCCAGCAGCTTAGAGCTAGGGGACTCCTACGAGCAGTACTTC	CASSLELGDSYEQYF
NA	NA	TRBV7-2	TRBJ1-5	TGTGCCAGCAGCTTAGAAGTGTCAGCCGGGCAGCCCCAGCATTTT	CASSLEVSAGQPQHF
NA	NA	TRBV27	TRBJ1-5	TGTGCCAGCAGTTCTATATTGGGCAATCAGCCCCAGCATTTT	CASSSILGNQPQHF
NA	NA	TRBV27	TRBJ1-5	TGTGCCAGCAGTTTCGACGGCCGACCCAATCAGCCCCAGCATTTT	CASSFDGRPNQPQHF
NA	NA	TRBV29-1	TRBJ2-7	TGCAGCGTTGAAGGGCCCTACGAGCAGTACTTC	CSVEGPYEQYF
NA	NA	TRBV7-9	TRBJ2-7	TGTGCCAGCAGCTGGACAGCGCCGGCCTACGAGCAGTACTTC	CASSWTAPAYEQYF
NA	NA	TRBV28	TRBJ2-3	TGTGCCAGCAGTTCGGGGCGGAGACTCACAGATACGCAGTATTTT	CASSSGRRLTDTQYF
TRBD2	NA	TRBV29-1	TRBJ2-5	TGCAGCGTTGAGAGCGGGAGAGGGATCCAAGAGACCCAGTACTTC	CSVESGRGIQETQYF
NA	NA	TRBV27	TRBJ1-5	TGTGCCAGCAGTTTAGCAGGGTCTAGCAATCAGCCCCAGCATTTT	CASSLAGSSNQPQHF
NA	NA	TRBV7-9	TRBJ2-4	TGTGCCAGCAGCGCTGCGACCCGGGGCATTCAGTACTTC	CASSAATRGIQYF
NA	NA	TRBV20-1	TRBJ2-1	NA	CSVPPNNEQFF
NA	NA	TRBV13	TRBJ2-7	TGTGCCAGCAGCTTATGGGCAGGGCCAATCTACGAGCAGTACTTC	CASSLWAGPIYEQYF
TRBD2	NA	TRBV6-5	TRBJ2-1	TGTGCCAGCAGTTCCCCCGGGGTAGCGGGAGTTGAGCAGTTCTTC	CASSSPGVAGVEQFF
NA	NA	TRBV5-1	TRBJ2-7	TGCGCCAGCAGCTTGAGTGTACAGGGTTCCTACGAGCAGTACTTC	CASSLSVQGSYEQYF
NA	NA	TRBV6-2/TRBV6-3	TRBJ1-2	TGTGCCAGCAGGCAAGGCTATGGCTACACCTTC	CASRQGYGYTF
TRBD2	NA	TRBV29-1	TRBJ2-3	TGCAGCGAGTCCAGCGGGAGGACAGATACGCAGTATTTT	CSESSGRTDTQYF
NA	NA	TRBV11-2	TRBJ2-1	TGTGCCAGCAGCTTACTGGCTAGCAGCAATGAGCAGTTCTTC	CASSLLASSNEQFF
NA	NA	TRBV20-1	TRBJ2-7	TGCAGTGCTAGAGATAGGGATGAATCCTTATACGAGCAGTACTTC	CSARDRDESLYEQYF
NA	NA	TRBV27	TRBJ2-7	TGTGCCAGCAGTCCTCCAGGGGACCCCTACGAGCAGTACTTC	CASSPPGDPYEQYF
NA	NA	TRBV9	TRBJ2-7	TGTGCCAGCAGCGTCGAAGGGTGGGATGTATACGAGCAGTACTTC	CASSVEGWDVYEQYF
NA	NA	TRBV4-1	TRBJ2-5	TGCGCCAGCAGCCAAGAATGGCAGTCAGGAGAGACCCAGTACTTC	CASSQEWQSGETQYF
NA	NA	TRBV20-1	TRBJ2-7	TGCAGTGCTAGAGGGACGAAGCAGTACTTC	CSARGTKQYF